This TCR beta chain derives from a study of identical twins. Germline V gene sequence: CDR1 KGHDR, CDR2 SFDVKD. V lost 3 bases to trimming and J lost 7 bases; unmatched junction nucleotides: 11. The length of the CDR3 is 16 residues. In TCRdb, the 5' RACE reads were re-called with MiXCR into one record per CDR3 protein. Altogether nearly 900,000 distinct CDR3 sequences are present, 12% being singletons, with the ten largest covering roughly 1.5%. This clonotype was seen more than once but under ten times. The data also belong to a second study, concerning yellow fever vaccine responses in identical twins.

This clonotype was sampled from a woman aged 18-35 years in good health. The sample consisted of PBMCs. The V call is TRBV24-1, the J call TRBJ2-1, with 7 bases fitting TRBD2. The CDR3 DNA reads as TGTGCCACCAGTGATCCCTTTAGCGGGCAAGGAAATGAGCAGTTCTTC. Protein sequence: CATSDPFSGQGNEQFF.